The 20 T cell receptor beta chains below all came from one sample that was sequenced in a study of shared clonotypes between healthy human individuals. Clones were sequenced by immunoSEQ multiplex PCR, and TCRdb holds only the in-frame ones, with some missing. The sample contains around 2,000,000 clones, about 92% of which appear only once. CD45RO negativity and positive selection for CCR7 defined naive CD8 cells, a population that excluded terminally differentiated effector memory CD45RA+ cells. The sequenced material came from naive CD8+ T cells from PBMCs. These receptors originate from a man between 18 and 29 years old in good health. Some clones in this sample may be carry-over from other donors' samples.

This clone was seen just once. V is TRBV4-1 and J is TRBJ2-2, with D maybe TRBD2 (5 bases). The CDR3 spans 15 residues. Trimming removed 6 bases from V and 6 bases from J, with 17 bases in between. The germline V gene has CDR1 MGHRA and CDR2 YSYEKL. CDR3 sequence: CASRNLASPPGELFF. CDR3 in DNA: TGCGCCAGCAGGAATCTAGCATCACCCCCCGGGGAGCTGTTTTTT.

The rearrangement links TRBV15 to TRBJ2-1; 7 positions agree with TRBD2. Trimming cost V 0 bases and J 3 bases; bases outside gene matches: 5. CDR3 length equals 16 residues. CDR1 is LNHNV and CDR2 is YYDKDF in the germline V gene (reference sequence). The CDR3: CATSRDRGSGYNEQFF. The CDR3 DNA follows: TGTGCCACCAGCAGAGATCGCGGGAGCGGCTACAATGAGCAGTTCTTC.

Of note for this clone: Different DNA sequences within this sample yield the same CDR3. The chain carries TRBV27 and TRBJ2-7, with D unresolved. The CDR3 spans 14 residues. CDR1 is MNHEY and CDR2 is SMNVEV in the germline V gene (reference sequence). V dropped 0 bases and J dropped 1 base, with 7 bases sitting between them. DNA of the CDR3: TGTGCCAGCAGTTTATCACCAGCTTCCTACGAGCAGTACTTC. It is translated as CASSLSPASYEQYF.

This chain joins TRBV11-2 and TRBJ2-7, with 10 bases that match TRBD2. Germline trimming cut 1 base from V and 3 bases from J; bases unmatched to any gene: 3. This CDR3 has 15 residues. Looked up from germline, CDR1 is SGHAT and CDR2 is FQNNGV. The CDR3 sequence is CASSLGLAGDYEQYF. In DNA, the CDR3 is TGTGCCAGCAGCTTAGGTCTAGCGGGAGACTACGAGCAGTACTTC.

The rearrangement uses TRBV7-9 and TRBJ2-5, with 8 bases aligning to TRBD2. CDR3 length: 14 amino acids. Germline assignment: CDR1 SEHNR and CDR2 FQNEAQ (reference sequence). V gave up 5 bases and J gave up 5 bases; unmatched junction bases: 7. CDR3 coding DNA: TGTGCCAGCAGCCCCGCCCAGCGGGGGGAGACCCAGTACTTC. As protein: CASSPAQRGETQYF.

This clone was detected only once. V usage is TRBV28 and J usage is TRBJ2-7; D gene ambiguous. Germline CDR1 is MDHEN and CDR2 is SYDVKM. CDR3 length equals 16 residues. The V and J ends lost 2 bases and 3 bases respectively, with 17 bases between them. The CDR3 sequence: CASSLHPRPLNYEQYF. The CDR3 coding sequence is TGTGCCAGCAGTTTACATCCAAGACCACTCAACTACGAGCAGTACTTC.

This clone was observed a single time. The rearrangement joins TRBV13 to TRBJ2-6, with no clear D. The V end was cut by 4 bases, the J end by 0 bases, with 4 bases between. This CDR3 is 14 amino acids long. CDR1 and CDR2 (germline): PRHDT, FYEKMQ (reference sequence). The CDR3 DNA is TGTGCCAGCAGCTCGATCTCTGGGGCCAACGTCCTGACTTTC. This translates into CASSSISGANVLTF.

This sequence joins TRBV5-6 and TRBJ2-5, with D uncertain. CDR1 and CDR2 (germline): SGHDT, YYEEEE. The CDR3 has 14 amino acids. V shed 2 bases and J shed 2 bases, with 10 bases lying between them. The CDR3 sequence is CASSFSVQQETQYF. The CDR3, as DNA: TGTGCCAGCAGCTTCTCCGTTCAACAAGAGACCCAGTACTTC.

The chain uses TRBV4-1 and TRBJ2-5; 12 bases fit TRBD2. Per the germline V gene, CDR1 is MGHRA and CDR2 is YSYEKL. V trimming: 0 bases; J trimming: 2 bases; junction bases outside the gene matches: 1. CDR3 size: 16 residues. Here the CDR3 reads CASSQDGLAGQETQYF. Here the CDR3 DNA reads TGCGCCAGCAGCCAAGATGGACTAGCGGGACAAGAGACCCAGTACTTC.

Concerning this clone itself: Other DNA sequences in this specimen translate into the identical CDR3. The J gene is TRBJ2-7, the V gene TRBV28, with 8 bases that match TRBD1. The CDR3 spans 14 residues. V shed 2 bases, J shed 5 bases, and the junction held 5 bases outside the gene matches. Germline V lookup: CDR1 MDHEN, CDR2 SYDVKM. CDR3 in amino acids: CASSLTGGGDEQYF. In nucleotides, the CDR3 is TGTGCCAGCAGTTTAACAGGGGGTGGCGACGAGCAGTACTTC.

The genes are TRBV7-9 and TRBJ2-1; TRBD2 matches 9 bases. The V segment lost 3 bases and the J segment 7 bases; nucleotides outside the gene matches: 7. This CDR3 is built from 15 residues. Germline CDR1 SEHNR, CDR2 FQNEAQ (reference sequence). The CDR3 DNA is TGTGCCAGCAGCTTCCTAAGCGGGGGGACGAATGAGCAGTTCTTC. Translating gives CASSFLSGGTNEQFF.

The chain recombines TRBV27 with TRBJ1-3; 9 bases agree with TRBD1. J gave up 3 bases and V 8 bases, and 5 bases lay outside the gene matches. Germline V gives CDR1 MNHEY, CDR2 SMNVEV (reference sequence). The CDR3 consists of 14 residues. The CDR3: CASAGTGSGNTIYF. The DNA of the CDR3 is TGTGCCAGCGCCGGGACAGGGAGTGGAAACACCATATATTTT.

The rearrangement uses TRBV7-2 and TRBJ2-7, with D possibly being TRBD2 (5 bases). The CDR3 is 14 amino acids. Germline CDR1 is SGHTA and CDR2 is FQGNSA. V was shortened by 0 bases and J by 3 bases, with 9 bases between the two germline ends. CDR3 DNA: TGTGCCAGCAGCTTAGCGGGAGTTGGCTACGAGCAGTACTTC. This translates into CASSLAGVGYEQYF.

This rearrangement joins TRBV30 to TRBJ2-3, with unresolved D. This CDR3 has 13 residues. The germline gives CDR1 GTSNPN, CDR2 SVGIG (reference sequence). Trimming removed 1 base from V and 2 bases from J, with 7 bases in between. CDR3 coding DNA: TGTGCCTGGAGTGGCCTACACACAGATACGCAGTATTTT. Translation: CAWSGLHTDTQYF.

The V and J genes are TRBV19 and TRBJ1-1; no definite D call. The CDR3 loop spans 15 amino acids. Per the germline V gene, CDR1 is LNHDA and CDR2 is SQIVND (reference sequence). Trimming took 7 bases from V and 3 from J, leaving 18 bases between them. The CDR3 DNA is TGTGCCAGTATTAAAGAGCGGGTCGGGGACACTGAAGCTTTCTTT. Translated: CASIKERVGDTEAFF.

Concerning this clone: In the same sample, other DNA sequences code for this CDR3. The CDR3: CASSSGAYEQYF. The CDR3 DNA sequence: TGTGCCAGCAGCTCGGGAGCCTACGAGCAGTACTTC. V usage is TRBV7-8 and J usage is TRBJ2-7, with D tentatively TRBD2 (6 bases). Trimming left V 4 bases short and J 2 bases short, with 6 bases between. The germline V gene encodes CDR1 SGHVS and CDR2 FQNEAQ. This CDR3 has 12 amino acids.

The chain couples TRBV19 to TRBJ1-1, with D perhaps TRBD1 (6 bases). Germline V gene lookup returns CDR1 LNHDA and CDR2 SQIVND (reference sequence). V lost 3 bases to trimming and J lost 0 bases, with 11 bases between them. The CDR3 is 15 residues long. CDR3 residues: CASSIQGYMNTEAFF. CDR3 coding DNA: TGTGCCAGTAGTATCCAGGGGTATATGAACACTGAAGCTTTCTTT.

About this clone itself: Other DNA sequences in this sample translate to the same CDR3. V and J are TRBV9 and TRBJ2-7; 8 bases are a match to TRBD1. CDR1 and CDR2 from the germline V gene are SGDLS and YYNGEE. This CDR3 spans 14 amino acids. V dropped 3 bases and J dropped 2; count of bases not matched to a gene: 4. This CDR3 is CASSEGTGAYEQYF. In DNA form, the CDR3 reads TGTGCCAGCAGCGAGGGGACAGGAGCCTACGAGCAGTACTTC.

In its sample, this clone was seen once. The junction departs from the called germline gene at one end, perhaps through a read error. The CDR3 DNA follows: TGTGCCAGCAGGGGGACAGGGGGAACGAACATTGAAGCTTTCTTT. Protein product: CASRGTGGTNIEAFF. The chain recombines TRBV25-1 with TRBJ1-1, with 11 positions matching TRBD1. In germline, CDR1 is MGHDK, CDR2 SYGVNS. This CDR3 contains 15 residues.

The rearrangement links TRBV4-1 to TRBJ2-1; a weak D match, TRBD2 (6 bases). The ends were cut back, 3 bases at V and 0 bases at J, with 15 bases in the middle. The CDR3 is made up of 17 amino acids. Germline assignment: CDR1 MGHRA and CDR2 YSYEKL. The CDR3 reads CASSQVRVGGSYNEQFF. The CDR3 DNA reads as TGCGCCAGCAGCCAGGTCCGCGTGGGAGGCTCCTACAATGAGCAGTTCTTC.